This T cell receptor (beta chain) was identified in a study of blood T cells in healthy people across ages. For the study at large: Researchers report that template switching captured about one barcoded beta molecule per two T cells.

A second about 7 to 11 cycle PCR used barcoded and J-beta primers. TCRdb re-derived calls from the 5' RACE reads in MiXCR, one entry per CDR3 protein. The sample consists of around 1,600,000 distinct CDR3 sequences, 40% to 45% of them appearing once. Between the trimmed V and J ends, which lost 2 bases and 4 bases, there was a span of 10 bases. In germline, CDR1 is MNHEY, CDR2 SMNVEV (reference sequence). The CDR3 extends over 14 amino acids. Specimen: blood. V and J are TRBV27 and TRBJ2-3, with D uncertain. The clonotype comes from a woman in her late teens or twenties in good health. CDR3 residues: CASSLRAAADTQYF. CDR3 coding DNA: TGTGCCAGCAGTTTAAGGGCCGCGGCAGATACGCAGTATTTT.